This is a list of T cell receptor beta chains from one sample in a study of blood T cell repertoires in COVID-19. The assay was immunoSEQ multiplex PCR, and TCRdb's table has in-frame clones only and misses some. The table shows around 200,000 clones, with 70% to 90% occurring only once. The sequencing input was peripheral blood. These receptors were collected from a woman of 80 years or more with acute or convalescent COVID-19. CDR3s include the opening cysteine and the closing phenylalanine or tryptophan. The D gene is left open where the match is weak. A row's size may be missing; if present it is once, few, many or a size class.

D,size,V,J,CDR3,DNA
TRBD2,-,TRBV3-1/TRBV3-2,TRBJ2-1,CASSRRGREAYNEQFF,TGTGCCAGCAGCCGGAGGGGACGGGAGGCCTACAATGAGCAGTTCTTC
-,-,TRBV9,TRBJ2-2,CASSALGELFF,TGTGCCAGCAGCGCTCTAGGGGAGCTGTTTTTT
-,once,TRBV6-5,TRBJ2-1,CASSYLANNEQFF,TGTGCCAGCAGTTACCTAGCGAACAATGAGCAGTTCTTC
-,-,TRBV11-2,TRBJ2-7,CASTRLAPAYEQYF,TGTGCCAGCACGCGTTTAGCCCCTGCCTACGAGCAGTACTTC
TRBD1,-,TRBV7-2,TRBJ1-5,CASSSDRGRPQHF,TGTGCCAGCAGCTCGGACAGGGGGAGGCCCCAGCATTTT
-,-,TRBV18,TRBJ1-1,CASSPPLLSKAFF,TGTGCCAGCTCACCACCCCTATTGTCAAAAGCTTTCTTT
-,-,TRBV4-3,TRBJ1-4,CASSQGYSNLGEKLFF,TGCGCCAGCAGCCAAGGTTACAGTAACTTGGGTGAAAAACTGTTTTTT
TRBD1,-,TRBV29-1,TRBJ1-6,CSSRTGDNNSPLHF,TGCAGCAGTAGAACAGGGGATAATAATTCACCCCTCCACTTT
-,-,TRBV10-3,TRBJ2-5,CAISGAGLRETQYF,TGTGCCATCAGCGGGGCGGGATTACGGGAGACCCAGTACTTC
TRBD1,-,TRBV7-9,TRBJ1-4,CASSPGTANEKLFF,TGTGCCAGCAGCCCCGGGACAGCTAATGAAAAACTGTTTTTT
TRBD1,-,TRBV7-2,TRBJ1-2,CASSLEGGQGRGYTF,TGTGCCAGCAGCTTAGAGGGGGGACAGGGTCGTGGCTACACCTTC
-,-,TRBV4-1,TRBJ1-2,CASSLRPGENYGYTF,TGCGCCAGCAGCCTACGGCCGGGGGAGAACTATGGCTACACCTTC
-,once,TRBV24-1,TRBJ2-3,CATSEPGLDTQYF,TGTGCCACCAGTGAACCAGGGTTAGATACGCAGTATTTT
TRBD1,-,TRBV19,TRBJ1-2,CASTQTGDRRGFYGYTF,TGTGCCAGTACCCAAACGGGGGACAGGAGGGGGTTTTATGGCTACACCTTC
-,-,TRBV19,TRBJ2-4,CASFNAGEGNIQYF,TGTGCCAGTTTTAATGCAGGGGAAGGGAACATTCAGTACTTC
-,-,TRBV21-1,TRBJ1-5,CASSNPGYSNQPQHF,TGTGCCAGCAGCAATCCCGGTTATAGCAATCAGCCCCAGCATTTT
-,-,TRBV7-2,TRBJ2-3,CASSLDSGARVTQYF,TGTGCCAGCAGCTTAGATTCGGGAGCACGGGTTACGCAGTATTTT
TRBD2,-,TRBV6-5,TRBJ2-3,CASSLGLAGTDTQYF,TGTGCCAGCAGCCTCGGACTAGCGGGCACAGATACGCAGTATTTT
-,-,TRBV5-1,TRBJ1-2,CASSSNIDTGPGVYGYTF,TGCGCCAGCAGCTCGAATATTGATACAGGCCCGGGGGTTTATGGCTACACCTTC
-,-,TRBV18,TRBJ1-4,CASSPNQGGIGRDHEKLFF,TGTGCCAGCTCACCGAACCAGGGAGGTATTGGTAGAGATCATGAAAAACTGTTTTTT
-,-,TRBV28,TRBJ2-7,CASSLSPGVVYEQYF,TGTGCCAGCAGTTTATCCCCAGGGGTAGTCTACGAGCAGTACTTC
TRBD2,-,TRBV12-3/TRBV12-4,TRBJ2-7,CASRLAGGNEQYF,TGTGCCAGCAGACTAGCGGGAGGCAACGAGCAGTACTTC
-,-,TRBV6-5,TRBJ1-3,CASGVEVYGNTIYF,TGTGCCAGCGGCGTCGAGGTCTATGGAAACACCATATATTTT
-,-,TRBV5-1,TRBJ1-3,CASSLFDTMSNTIYF,TGCGCCAGCAGCTTGTTTGACACAATGAGCAACACCATATATTTT
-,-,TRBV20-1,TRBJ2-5,CSASFGETQYF,TGCAGTGCCTCTTTCGGGGAGACCCAGTACTTC
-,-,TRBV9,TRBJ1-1,CASSVARNTEAFF,TGTGCCAGCAGCGTAGCTAGGAACACTGAAGCTTTCTTT
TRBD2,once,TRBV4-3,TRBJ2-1,CASSQVYGLAEFSYNEQFF,TGCGCCAGCAGCCAAGTTTACGGACTAGCGGAATTCTCCTACAATGAGCAGTTCTTC
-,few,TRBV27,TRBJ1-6,CASSFDRSIYNSPLHF,TGTGCCAGCAGTTTTGACAGGTCCATCTATAATTCACCCCTCCACTTT
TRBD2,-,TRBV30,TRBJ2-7,CAGGSGNYEQYF,TGTGCCGGGGGGAGCGGGAACTACGAGCAGTACTTC